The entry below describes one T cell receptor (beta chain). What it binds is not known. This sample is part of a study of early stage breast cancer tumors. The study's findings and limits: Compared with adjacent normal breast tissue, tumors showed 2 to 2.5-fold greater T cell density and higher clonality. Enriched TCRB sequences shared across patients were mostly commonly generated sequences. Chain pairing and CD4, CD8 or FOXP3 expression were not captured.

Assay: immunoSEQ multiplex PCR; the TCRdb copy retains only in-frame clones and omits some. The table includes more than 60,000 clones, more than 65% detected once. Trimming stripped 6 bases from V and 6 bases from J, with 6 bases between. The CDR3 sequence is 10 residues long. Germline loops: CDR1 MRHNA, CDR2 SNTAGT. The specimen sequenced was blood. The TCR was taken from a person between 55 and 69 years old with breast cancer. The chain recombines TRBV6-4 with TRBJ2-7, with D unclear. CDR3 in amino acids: CASRCGEQYF. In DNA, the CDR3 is TGTGCCAGCAGGTGTGGCGAGCAGTACTTC.